A single T cell receptor (beta chain) is shown here with its context. The antigen is unknown. Measured with immunoSEQ multiplex PCR; TCRdb has only the in-frame clones, and not every one. The sample has under 25,000 clones, about three quarters seen once. This specimen belongs to a study of PD-1 blockade in classical Hodgkin lymphoma. All the patients suffered relapse after autologous stem cell transplantation, and brentuximab vedotin exposure differed. V lost 3 bases to trimming and J lost 2 bases, with 14 bases between them. Germline CDR1 MDHEN, CDR2 SYDVKM. The CDR3 has 16 amino acids. Study outcomes and limitations: The drivers behind the repertoire differences, possibly disease activity or prior therapy, remain undefined. Complete responders' baseline diversity resembled that of newly diagnosed patients.

The receptor was derived from a human donor with classical Hodgkin lymphoma. The chain couples TRBV28 to TRBJ1-5; possible D gene TRBD1, 5 bases. Source: peripheral blood mononuclear cells (PBMCs), taken before the second cycle of nivolumab. This CDR3 reads CASSFMGREGNQPQHF. The DNA of the CDR3 is TGTGCCAGCAGTTTCATGGGCAGGGAAGGCAATCAGCCCCAGCATTTT. Supplemented by reference TRBV28 and TRBJ1-5, the full variable domain reads DVKVTQSSRYLVKRTGEKVFLECVQDMDHENMFWYRQDPGLGLRLIYFSYDVKMKEKGDIPEGYSVSREKKERFSLILESASTNQTSMYLCASSFMGREGNQPQHFGDGTRLSIL.